This passage covers 25 T cell receptor beta chains from one sample sequenced in a study of blood T cell repertoires in COVID-19. TCRdb keeps only in-frame clones here, not all; method: immunoSEQ multiplex PCR. The sample holds fewer than 250,000 clones; roughly 83% are singletons and the top ten take 6.5% to 9%. Sequenced: peripheral blood. The receptors here all came from a woman aged 45 to 65 with acute or convalescent COVID-19.

The rearrangement joins TRBV7-8 to TRBJ1-2; 10 positions agree with TRBD1. Germline CDR1 is SGHVS and CDR2 is FQNEAQ. This CDR3 contains 14 residues. After removal of 10 bases from V and 4 bases from J, the junction contained 9 bases not matched to a gene. CDR3 DNA: TGTGCCATCCGGACAGGGGGAGGTGGCTATGGCTACACCTTC. Its translation is CAIRTGGGGYGYTF.

V gene TRBV4-1 combines with J gene TRBJ1-4; TRBD1 agrees at 9 bases. CDR1 MGHRA and CDR2 YSYEKL come from the germline V gene. V lost 5 bases and J lost 6; bases outside the gene matches: 4. The CDR3 is 14 amino acids. The DNA for the CDR3 is TGCGCCAGCAGCTCCGGGACAGGGTATGAAAAACTGTTTTTT. Protein product: CASSSGTGYEKLFF.

The V call is TRBV29-1, the J call TRBJ2-1; TRBD2 agrees at 7 bases. CDR1 SQVTM and CDR2 ANQGSEA come from the germline V gene. The CDR3 sequence is 13 residues long. V lost 4 bases to trimming and J lost 1 base; unmatched junction nucleotides: 1. CDR3: CSVGAGSYNEQFF. The CDR3 DNA reads TGCAGCGTTGGAGCGGGGTCCTACAATGAGCAGTTCTTC.

The V and J genes are TRBV5-4 and TRBJ2-1; TRBD2 aligns across 9 bases. Germline values: CDR1 SGHNT, CDR2 YYREEE (reference sequence). After removal of 0 bases from V and 3 bases from J, the junction contained 10 bases not matched to a gene. The CDR3 has 18 residues. Here the CDR3 DNA reads TGTGCCAGCAGCTTGGGTGGGATGGCGGGGGGGCGCTACAATGAGCAGTTCTTC. Its translation: CASSLGGMAGGRYNEQFF.

This sequence joins TRBV5-1 and TRBJ1-4, with 8 bases fitting TRBD1. Unmatched junction bases numbered 6, after V lost 5 bases and J lost 6 bases. Germline CDR1 SGHRS, CDR2 YFSETQ. This CDR3 contains 14 residues. Here the CDR3 DNA reads TGCGCCAGCAGTTCCACAGGGGGGGATGAAAAACTGTTTTTT. Its protein is CASSSTGGDEKLFF.

The chain employs TRBV7-3 and TRBJ1-1; TRBD1 is a possible D gene (6 bases). This CDR3 spans 14 amino acids. Germline V gives CDR1 SGHTA, CDR2 FQGTGA. The V end was cut by 4 bases, the J end by 0 bases, with 9 bases between. The CDR3 sequence is CASSSTGMNTEAFF. CDR3 DNA sequence: TGTGCCAGCAGCTCGACAGGAATGAACACTGAAGCTTTCTTT.

This rearrangement joins TRBV20-1 to TRBJ1-5; D is unresolved. The CDR3 runs 13 residues. From germline, CDR1 is DFQATT and CDR2 SNEGSKA (reference sequence). The V gene lost 3 bases and the J gene lost 5 bases, with 11 bases spanning the gap. DNA for the CDR3: TGCAGTGCTAGTAGAGGGATTGATCAGCCCCAGCATTTT. Encoded protein: CSASRGIDQPQHF.

V is TRBV24-1 and J is TRBJ2-1, with 10 bases identical to TRBD1. The V gene end was trimmed by 4 bases and the J gene end by 7 bases; junction bases not matched to a gene: 6. The CDR3 has 15 residues. CDR1 KGHDR and CDR2 SFDVKD come from the germline V gene. CDR3 sequence (DNA): TGTGCCACCAGTGACCGGGACAGGGGTTTGAATGAGCAGTTCTTC. Translating gives CATSDRDRGLNEQFF.

This clone came up once. The chain links TRBV12-3 or TRBV12-4 to TRBJ2-5; D call uncertain. V lost 3 bases and J 1 base, leaving 6 bases between the germline ends. The CDR3 has 13 amino acids. In DNA form, the CDR3 reads TGTGCCAGCAGTTTCTACAGCCAAGAGACCCAGTACTTC. It encodes CASSFYSQETQYF.

The chain uses TRBV5-4 and TRBJ1-2; D unclear. The CDR3 runs to 14 residues. V shed 0 bases and J shed 6 bases, with 12 bases lying between them. Germline V gives CDR1 SGHNT, CDR2 YYREEE (reference sequence). In DNA, the CDR3 is TGTGCCAGCAGCTTGGGTGGATCCGGGGATGGCTACACCTTC. Protein product: CASSLGGSGDGYTF.

This clone came up once. The gene calls are TRBV6-5 and TRBJ1-2; the match to TRBD1 covers 7 bases. CDR3 size: 13 residues. J gave up 7 bases and V 6 bases, and 8 bases lay outside the gene matches. Germline CDR1 MNHEY, CDR2 SVGAGI. The chain's CDR3 is CASRPPGQLGYTF. CDR3 nucleotide sequence: TGTGCCAGCAGACCGCCGGGACAGCTTGGCTACACCTTC.

The chain employs TRBV28 and TRBJ2-7; D is perhaps TRBD2 (5 bases). This CDR3 contains 13 residues. Germline CDR1 and CDR2: MDHEN and SYDVKM. Trimming removed 8 bases at V and 2 bases at J, with 13 bases between. The CDR3 loop reads CASLSVAPYEQYF. CDR3 coding DNA: TGTGCCAGCCTTAGCGTGGCCCCCTACGAGCAGTACTTC.

This chain uses TRBV4-1 with TRBJ2-1; no clear D. V was pared by 0 bases and J by 4 bases, with 7 bases between. The CDR3 totals 14 residues. Germline V gene data show CDR1 as MGHRA and CDR2 as YSYEKL. CDR3 residues: CASSQDSAYNEQFF. Written as DNA, the CDR3 is TGCGCCAGCAGCCAAGATTCAGCGTACAATGAGCAGTTCTTC.

This clone came up once. The chain carries TRBV6-5 and TRBJ2-5; the match to TRBD1 covers 9 bases. This CDR3 has 14 residues. Germline lookup yields CDR1 MNHEY and CDR2 SVGAGI. V gave up 0 bases and J gave up 4 bases; unmatched junction bases: 0. CDR3 residues: CASSYSTGGETQYF. The CDR3 nucleotides are TGTGCCAGCAGTTACTCGACAGGGGGAGAGACCCAGTACTTC.

V is TRBV9 and J is TRBJ2-5, with a possible D match to TRBD2 (6 bases). The CDR3 runs 14 residues. Germline V lookup: CDR1 SGDLS, CDR2 YYNGEE. Trimming shortened V by 2 bases and J by 5 bases, and 13 bases separated the two germline ends. In DNA, the CDR3 is TGTGCCAGCAGCGTCGAACTAGCTTGGGAGACCCAGTACTTC. It codes for CASSVELAWETQYF.

Written as DNA, the CDR3 is TGTGCCAGCAGCTTAAGGGACAGGGGCACTGAAGCTTTCTTT. It yields the protein CASSLRDRGTEAFF. The chain employs TRBV7-3 and TRBJ1-1; the match to TRBD1 covers 10 bases. Trimming cost V 1 base and J 4 bases; bases outside gene matches: 0. The germline gives CDR1 SGHTA, CDR2 FQGTGA. The CDR3 contains 14 residues.

A word on this clone: One junction end disagrees with the germline gene, perhaps due to a read error. The rearrangement links TRBV7-7 to TRBJ2-7, with 8 nucleotides matching TRBD1. CDR1 and CDR2 (germline): SSHAT, FNYEAQ (reference sequence). This CDR3 contains 16 residues. CDR3 DNA: TGTGCTAGCAGCCCAGGGCCCAAGACAGGGGCCTACGAGCAGTACTTC. Translated, it gives CASSPGPKTGAYEQYF.

This clone showed up just a few times. The chain is built from TRBV10-3 and TRBJ1-4; D ambiguous. Germline CDR1 is ENHRY and CDR2 is SYGVKD. V gave up 3 bases and J gave up 0 bases, with 11 bases separating them. CDR3 length: 16 residues. This chain's CDR3 is CAISDEAKSTNEKLFF. The CDR3 DNA sequence: TGTGCCATCAGTGATGAGGCTAAATCAACTAATGAAAAACTGTTTTTT.

This clone was observed once. This chain joins TRBV14 and TRBJ1-1; 8 nucleotides align to TRBD1. In germline, CDR1 is SGHDN, CDR2 FVKESK. The CDR3 sequence is 15 residues long. The ends lost 2 bases at V and 2 bases at J; junction bases unmatched: 4. The CDR3 loop reads CASSQTDRANTEAFF. Here the CDR3 DNA reads TGTGCCAGCAGCCAAACGGACAGGGCCAACACTGAAGCTTTCTTT.

V usage is TRBV5-5 and J usage is TRBJ2-7; the D is unclear. The V end lost 0 bases, the J end lost 3 bases, and 13 bases lay between the germline ends. Germline V CDR1 and CDR2: SGHKS, YYEKEE (reference sequence). This CDR3 spans 15 amino acids. CDR3 nucleotide sequence: TGTGCCAGCAGCTTGGCACGTGCGTCACTCTACGAGCAGTACTTC. Encoded protein: CASSLARASLYEQYF.

V gene TRBV5-1 combines with J gene TRBJ2-5; D is perhaps TRBD1 (6 bases). Trimming shortened V by 5 bases and J by 5 bases, and 16 bases separated the two germline ends. This CDR3 has 14 residues. Germline V lookup: CDR1 SGHRS, CDR2 YFSETQ. CDR3 sequence reads: CASRRLATGETQYF. The DNA for the CDR3 is TGCGCCAGCAGACGGCTAGCCACAGGGGAGACCCAGTACTTC. Using reference TRBV5-1 and TRBJ2-5 for the parts outside the CDR3, the full variable domain is KAGVTQTPRYLIKTRGQQVTLSCSPISGHRSVSWYQQTPGQGLQFLFEYFSETQRNKGNFPGRFSGRQFSNSRSEMNVSTLELGDSALYLCASRRLATGETQYFGPGTRLLVL.

DNA of the CDR3: TGTGCCAGCAGCTCGACAGGGCTGGGAGAGCAGTTCTTC. Its translation: CASSSTGLGEQFF. The rearrangement links TRBV7-9 to TRBJ2-1, with 7 bases identical to TRBD1. This CDR3 has 13 amino acids. The trim removed 4 bases at V and 10 bases at J, leaving 7 bases unmatched. Germline assignment: CDR1 SEHNR and CDR2 FQNEAQ (reference sequence).

This clone turned up a few times. V gene TRBV12-3 or TRBV12-4 combines with J gene TRBJ2-3; D is uncertain. Trimming pared 5 bases from V and 1 base from J, leaving 7 bases between. CDR3 length: 13 amino acids. CDR3 in amino acids: CASSKTRTDTQYF. CDR3 nucleotide sequence: TGTGCCAGCAGTAAAACACGCACAGATACGCAGTATTTT.

The chain uses TRBV28 and TRBJ1-2, with D perhaps TRBD1 (5 bases). The CDR3 is made up of 16 amino acids. The germline V and J ends were trimmed by 2 bases and 4 bases, with 17 bases remaining between them. CDR1 is MDHEN and CDR2 is SYDVKM in the germline V gene. CDR3 coding DNA: TGTGCCAGCAGTTTACGCCACCCGGTAGGGGCCTATGGCTACACCTTC. Protein product: CASSLRHPVGAYGYTF.

The V call is TRBV7-8, the J call TRBJ2-3; D call uncertain. From germline, CDR1 is SGHVS and CDR2 FQNEAQ. The CDR3 has 15 amino acids. Trimming took off 5 bases at V and 3 bases at J, with 15 bases between the two ends. CDR3 sequence (DNA): TGTGCCAGCAGCCGACTGGGTAGCTTGACAGATACGCAGTATTTT. This gives the protein CASSRLGSLTDTQYF.